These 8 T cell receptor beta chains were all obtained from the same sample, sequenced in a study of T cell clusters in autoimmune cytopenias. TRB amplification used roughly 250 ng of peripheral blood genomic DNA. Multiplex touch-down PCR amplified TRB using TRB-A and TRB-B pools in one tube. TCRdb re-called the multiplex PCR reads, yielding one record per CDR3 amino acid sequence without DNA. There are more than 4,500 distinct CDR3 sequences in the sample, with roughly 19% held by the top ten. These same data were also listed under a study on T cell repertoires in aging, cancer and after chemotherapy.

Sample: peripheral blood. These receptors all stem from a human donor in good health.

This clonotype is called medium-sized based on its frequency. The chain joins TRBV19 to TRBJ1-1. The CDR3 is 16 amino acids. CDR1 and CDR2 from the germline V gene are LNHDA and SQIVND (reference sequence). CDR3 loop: CASSISLRALGTEAFF.

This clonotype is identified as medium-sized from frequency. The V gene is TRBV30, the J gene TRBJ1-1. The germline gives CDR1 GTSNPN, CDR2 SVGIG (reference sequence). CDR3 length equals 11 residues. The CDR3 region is CAWMGNTEAFF. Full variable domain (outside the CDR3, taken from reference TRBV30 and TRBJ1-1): SQTIHQWPATLVQPVGSPLSLECTVEGTSNPNLYWYRQAAGRGLQLLFYSVGIGQISSEVPQNLSASRPQDRQFILSSKKLLLSDSGFYLCAWMGNTEAFFGQGTRLTVV.

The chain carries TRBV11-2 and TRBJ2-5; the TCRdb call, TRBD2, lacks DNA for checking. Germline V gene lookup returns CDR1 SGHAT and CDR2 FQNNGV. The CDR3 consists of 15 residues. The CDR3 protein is CASSPARGRHLGQYF.

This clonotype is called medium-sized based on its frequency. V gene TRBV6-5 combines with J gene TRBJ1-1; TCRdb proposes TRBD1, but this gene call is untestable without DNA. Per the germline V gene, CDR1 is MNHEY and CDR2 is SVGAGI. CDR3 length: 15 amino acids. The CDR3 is CASSYWTGRRTEAFF.

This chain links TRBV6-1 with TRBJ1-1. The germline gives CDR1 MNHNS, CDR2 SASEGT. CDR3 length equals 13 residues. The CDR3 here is CASSERRDTEAFF.

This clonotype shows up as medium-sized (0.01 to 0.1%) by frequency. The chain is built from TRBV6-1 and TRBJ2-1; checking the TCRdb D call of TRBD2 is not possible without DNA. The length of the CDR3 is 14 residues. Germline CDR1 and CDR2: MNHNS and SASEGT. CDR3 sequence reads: CASIRLAVDNEQFF.

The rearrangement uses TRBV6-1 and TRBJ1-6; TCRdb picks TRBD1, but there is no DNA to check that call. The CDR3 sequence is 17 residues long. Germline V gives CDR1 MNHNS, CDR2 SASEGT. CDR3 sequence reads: CASRGQGGFSYNSPLHF.

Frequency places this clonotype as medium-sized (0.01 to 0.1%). CDR3 region: CASSYLDRTTGELFF. The genes are TRBV6-5 and TRBJ2-2. This CDR3 has 15 residues. Germline V CDR1 and CDR2: MNHEY, SVGAGI.